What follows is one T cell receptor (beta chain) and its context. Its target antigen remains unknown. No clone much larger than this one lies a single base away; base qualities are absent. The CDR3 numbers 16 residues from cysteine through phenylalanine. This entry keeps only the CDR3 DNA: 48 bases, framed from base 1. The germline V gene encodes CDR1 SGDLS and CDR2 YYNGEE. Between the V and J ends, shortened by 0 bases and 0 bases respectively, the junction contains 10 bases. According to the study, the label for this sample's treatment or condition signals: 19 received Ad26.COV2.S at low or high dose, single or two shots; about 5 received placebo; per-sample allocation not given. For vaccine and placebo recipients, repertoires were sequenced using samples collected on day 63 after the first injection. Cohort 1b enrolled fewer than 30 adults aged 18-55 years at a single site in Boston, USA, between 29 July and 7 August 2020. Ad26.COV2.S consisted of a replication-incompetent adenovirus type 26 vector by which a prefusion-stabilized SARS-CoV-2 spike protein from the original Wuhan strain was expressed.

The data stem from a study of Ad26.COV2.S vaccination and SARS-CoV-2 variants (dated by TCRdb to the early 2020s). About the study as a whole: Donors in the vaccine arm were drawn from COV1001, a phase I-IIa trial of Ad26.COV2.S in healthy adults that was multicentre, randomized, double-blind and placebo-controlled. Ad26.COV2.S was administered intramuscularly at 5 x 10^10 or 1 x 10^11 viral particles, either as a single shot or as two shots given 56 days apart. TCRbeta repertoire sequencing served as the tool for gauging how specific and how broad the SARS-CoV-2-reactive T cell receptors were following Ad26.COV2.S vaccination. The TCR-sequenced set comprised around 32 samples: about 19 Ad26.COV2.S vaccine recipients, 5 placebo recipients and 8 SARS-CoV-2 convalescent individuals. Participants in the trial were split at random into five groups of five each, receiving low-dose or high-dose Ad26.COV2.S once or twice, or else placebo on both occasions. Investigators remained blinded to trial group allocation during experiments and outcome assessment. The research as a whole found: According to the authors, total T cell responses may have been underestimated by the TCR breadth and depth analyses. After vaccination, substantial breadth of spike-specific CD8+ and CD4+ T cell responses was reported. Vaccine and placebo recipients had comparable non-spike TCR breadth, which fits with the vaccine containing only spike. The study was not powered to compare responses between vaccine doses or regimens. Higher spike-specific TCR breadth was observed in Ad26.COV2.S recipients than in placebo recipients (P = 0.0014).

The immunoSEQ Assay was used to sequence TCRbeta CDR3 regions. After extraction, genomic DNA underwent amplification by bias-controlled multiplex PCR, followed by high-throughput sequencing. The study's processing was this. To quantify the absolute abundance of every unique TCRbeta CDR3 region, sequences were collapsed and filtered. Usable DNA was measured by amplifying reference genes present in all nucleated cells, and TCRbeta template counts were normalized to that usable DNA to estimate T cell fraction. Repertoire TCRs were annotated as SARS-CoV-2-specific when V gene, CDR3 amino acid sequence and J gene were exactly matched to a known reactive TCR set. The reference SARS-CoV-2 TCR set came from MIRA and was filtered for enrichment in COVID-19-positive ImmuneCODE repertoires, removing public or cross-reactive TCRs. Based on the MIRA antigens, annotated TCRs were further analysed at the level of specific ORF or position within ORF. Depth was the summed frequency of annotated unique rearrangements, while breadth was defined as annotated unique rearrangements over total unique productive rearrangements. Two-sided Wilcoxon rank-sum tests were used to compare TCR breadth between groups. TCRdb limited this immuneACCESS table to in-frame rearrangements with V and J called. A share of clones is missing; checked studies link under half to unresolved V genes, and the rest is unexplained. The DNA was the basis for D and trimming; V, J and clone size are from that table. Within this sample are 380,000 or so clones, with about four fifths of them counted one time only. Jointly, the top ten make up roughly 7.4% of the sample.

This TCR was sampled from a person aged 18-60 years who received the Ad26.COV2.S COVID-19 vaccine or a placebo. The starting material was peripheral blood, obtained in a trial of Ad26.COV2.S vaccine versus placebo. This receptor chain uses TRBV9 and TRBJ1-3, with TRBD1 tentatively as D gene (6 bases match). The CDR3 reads CASSVARTVSGNTIYF. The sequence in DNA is TGTGCCAGCAGCGTAGCTCGGACAGTCTCTGGAAACACCATATATTTT.